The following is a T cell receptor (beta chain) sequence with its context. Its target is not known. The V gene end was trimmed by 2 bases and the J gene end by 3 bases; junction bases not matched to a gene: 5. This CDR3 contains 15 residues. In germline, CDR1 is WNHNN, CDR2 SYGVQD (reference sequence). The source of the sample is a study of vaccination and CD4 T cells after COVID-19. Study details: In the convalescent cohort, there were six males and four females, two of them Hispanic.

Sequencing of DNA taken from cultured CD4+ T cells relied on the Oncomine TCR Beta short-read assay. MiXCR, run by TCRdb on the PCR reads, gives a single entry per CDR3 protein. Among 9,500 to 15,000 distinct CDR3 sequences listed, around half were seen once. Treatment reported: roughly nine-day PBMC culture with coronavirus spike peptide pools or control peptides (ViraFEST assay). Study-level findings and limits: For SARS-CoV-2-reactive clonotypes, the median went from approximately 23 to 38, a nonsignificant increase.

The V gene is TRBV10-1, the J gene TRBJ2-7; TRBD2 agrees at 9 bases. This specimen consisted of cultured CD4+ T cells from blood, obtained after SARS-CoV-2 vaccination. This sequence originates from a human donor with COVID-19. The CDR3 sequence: CASSEASGGIYEQYF. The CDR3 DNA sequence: TGCGCCAGCAGTGAGGCCAGCGGGGGGATCTACGAGCAGTACTTC.